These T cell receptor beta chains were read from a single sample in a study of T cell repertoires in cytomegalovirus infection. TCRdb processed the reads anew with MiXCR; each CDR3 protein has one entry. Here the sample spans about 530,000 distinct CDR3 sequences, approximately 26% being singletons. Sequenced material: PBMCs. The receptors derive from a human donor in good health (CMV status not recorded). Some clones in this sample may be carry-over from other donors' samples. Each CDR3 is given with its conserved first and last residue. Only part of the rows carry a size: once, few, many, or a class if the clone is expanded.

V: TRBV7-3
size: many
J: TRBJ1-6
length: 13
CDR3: CASSSWGGSPLHF

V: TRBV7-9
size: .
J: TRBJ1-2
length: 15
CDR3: CASSVTGGVNYGYTF

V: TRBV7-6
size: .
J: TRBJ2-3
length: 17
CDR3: CASSLGTGFRRTDTQYF

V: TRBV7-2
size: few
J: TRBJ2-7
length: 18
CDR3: CASSWRGASGSDRYEQYF

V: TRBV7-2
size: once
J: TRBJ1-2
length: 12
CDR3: CASSFAEVGYTF

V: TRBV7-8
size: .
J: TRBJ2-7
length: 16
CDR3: CASGFLGLAGPYEQYF

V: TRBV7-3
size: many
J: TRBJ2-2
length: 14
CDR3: CASSAGFNTGELFF

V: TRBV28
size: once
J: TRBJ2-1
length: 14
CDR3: CASSLQGARDEQFF

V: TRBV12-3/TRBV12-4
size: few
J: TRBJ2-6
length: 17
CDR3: CASSSVLGLAGANVLTF

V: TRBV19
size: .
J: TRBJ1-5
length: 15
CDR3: CASSIVAGAEQPQHF

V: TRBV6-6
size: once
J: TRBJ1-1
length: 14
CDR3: CASRPPGVYTEAFF

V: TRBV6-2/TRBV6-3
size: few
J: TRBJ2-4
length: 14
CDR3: CASSLTGGENIQYF

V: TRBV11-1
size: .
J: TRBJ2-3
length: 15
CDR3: CASSSHLTLADTQYF

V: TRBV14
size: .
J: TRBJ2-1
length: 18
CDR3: CASSQPVPLAVSYNEQFF

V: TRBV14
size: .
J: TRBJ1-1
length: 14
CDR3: CASSQVGVHTEAFF

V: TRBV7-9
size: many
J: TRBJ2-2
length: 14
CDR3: CASSLVFNTGELFF

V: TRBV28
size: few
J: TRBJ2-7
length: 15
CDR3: CASSGLAGGPGEQYF

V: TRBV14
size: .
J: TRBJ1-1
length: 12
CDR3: CASRRDEGEAFF

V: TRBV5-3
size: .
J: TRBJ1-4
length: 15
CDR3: CASSVKTGINEKLFF

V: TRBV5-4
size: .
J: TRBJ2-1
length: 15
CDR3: CASSWEDSFNNEQFF

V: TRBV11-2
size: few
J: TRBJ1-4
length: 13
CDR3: CASSSKFGGKLFF

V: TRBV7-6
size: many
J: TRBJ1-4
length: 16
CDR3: CASSLIVWGTNEKLFF

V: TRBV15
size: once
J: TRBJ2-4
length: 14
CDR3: CATSARLEENIQYF

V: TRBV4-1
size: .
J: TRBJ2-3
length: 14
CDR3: CASSQGAATDTQYF

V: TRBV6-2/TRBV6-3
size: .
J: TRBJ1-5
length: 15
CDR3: CASSYSSTVNQPQHF

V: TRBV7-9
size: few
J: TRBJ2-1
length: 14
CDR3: CASSPGTSRDEQFF

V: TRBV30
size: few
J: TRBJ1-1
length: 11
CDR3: CAWAGAIEAFF

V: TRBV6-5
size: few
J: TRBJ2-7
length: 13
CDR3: CASSLYRESEQYF

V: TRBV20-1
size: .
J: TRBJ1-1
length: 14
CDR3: CSASPLRGGAEAFF

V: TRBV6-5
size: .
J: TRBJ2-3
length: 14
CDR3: CASSYSIATDTQYF

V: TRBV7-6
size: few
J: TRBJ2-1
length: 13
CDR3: CASSVSLRDEQFF

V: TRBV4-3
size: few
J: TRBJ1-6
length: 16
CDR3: CASSQGAGDLNSPLHF

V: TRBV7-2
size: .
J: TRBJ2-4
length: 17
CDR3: CASSSPSGSRAKNIQYF

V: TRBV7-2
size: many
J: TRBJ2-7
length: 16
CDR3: CASSIRTRVQDYEQYF

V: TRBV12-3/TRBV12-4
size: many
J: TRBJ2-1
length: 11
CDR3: CASSLVGEQFF

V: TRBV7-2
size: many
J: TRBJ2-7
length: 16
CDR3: CASSASGTAGRNEQYF

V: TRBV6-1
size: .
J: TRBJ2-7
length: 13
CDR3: CASSFTDSYEQYF

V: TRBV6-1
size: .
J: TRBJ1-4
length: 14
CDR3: CATSSSRPNEKLFF

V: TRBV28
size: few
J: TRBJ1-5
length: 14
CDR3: CASRSAYSNQPQHF

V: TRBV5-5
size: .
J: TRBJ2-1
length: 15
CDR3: CASSPIAGGPHEQFF

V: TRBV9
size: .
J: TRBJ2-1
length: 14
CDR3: CASSFTGTSNEQFF

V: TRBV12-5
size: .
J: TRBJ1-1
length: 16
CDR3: CASGLAKTSGRGEAFF

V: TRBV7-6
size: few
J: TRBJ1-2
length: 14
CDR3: CASSTPGQGDGYTF

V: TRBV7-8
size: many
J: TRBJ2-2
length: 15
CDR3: CASSLARTNTGELFF

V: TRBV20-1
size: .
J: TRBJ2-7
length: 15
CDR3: CSACRLAGNTYEQYF

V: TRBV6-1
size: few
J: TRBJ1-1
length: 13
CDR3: CASSVAVPTEAFF

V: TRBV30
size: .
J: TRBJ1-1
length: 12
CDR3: CAWGQPNTEAFF

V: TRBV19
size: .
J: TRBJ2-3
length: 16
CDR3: CASSTDSGSLTDTQYF

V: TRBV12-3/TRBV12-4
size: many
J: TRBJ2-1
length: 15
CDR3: CASSTRTSGNNEQFF

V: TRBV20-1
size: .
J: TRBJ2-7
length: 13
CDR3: CSALPRDEYEQYF

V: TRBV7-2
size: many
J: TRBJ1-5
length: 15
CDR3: CASSLGTVLNQPQHF

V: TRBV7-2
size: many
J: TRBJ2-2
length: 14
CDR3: CASKKARSTGELFF